This entry is about one T cell receptor beta chain. Its antigen is unidentified. This entry belongs to a study of T cells in tuberculosis. At the level of the study: A South African cohort included IGRA-negative adolescents, latently infected IGRA-positive adolescents and adults with active tuberculosis. Within 7 days of starting treatment, or before, PBMC were stored. Study-wide findings and caveats: Selection depended on which cryopreserved specimens were available. GEM motif frequencies gave approximately 70% accuracy; the GMM repertoire gave 80% to 90%.

Described time point: new active TB diagnosis, blood taken before or within 7 days of starting treatment. V was trimmed by 5 bases and J by 0 bases, leaving 11 bases between them. This CDR3 spans 16 amino acids. In germline, CDR1 is KGHSH, CDR2 LQKENI. Repertoires were generated with immunoSEQ multiplex PCR, while TCRdb's copy carries only in-frame clones and drops some. Here the sample spans over 30,000 clones, approximately 90% being singletons. This clonotype originated in an adult with tuberculosis. The material sequenced was PBMCs, taken at tuberculosis diagnosis. V and J are TRBV18 and TRBJ2-6; maybe TRBD1 (5 bases). CDR3: CASSGQGFSGANVLTF. As DNA, the CDR3 is TGTGCCAGCTCAGGGCAGGGATTCTCTGGGGCCAACGTCCTGACTTTC.